This T cell receptor (beta chain) originates from a study of OX40 agonist ivuxolimab in advanced cancers. Across the study: The patients' treatment was ivuxolimab, an agonistic anti-OX40 (CD134) antibody. Patients received ivuxolimab, an intravenous treatment, every 2 weeks at 0.01 to 10 mg/kg.

Autoimmune disease history or systemic immunosuppression led to patient exclusion. Some clones are missing from TCRdb's copy, which holds only in-frame ones; the method was immunoSEQ multiplex PCR. In the table there are 30,000 to 40,000 clones, 80% to 90% of which are singletons. The length of the CDR3 is 13 residues. CDR1 SGHAT and CDR2 FQNNGV come from the germline V gene. Trimming cost V 1 base and J 1 base, with 4 bases left between them. The genes are TRBV11-2 and TRBJ1-1, with unresolved D. This TCR was recovered from an adult with an advanced solid tumor such as melanoma, head and neck, liver or kidney cancer. Here the sequenced sample was CD4+ or CD8+ T cells sorted from blood, taken in a trial of the OX40 agonist ivuxolimab. This chain's CDR3 is CASSLGSNTEAFF. CDR3 coding DNA: TGTGCCAGCAGCTTAGGATCGAACACTGAAGCTTTCTTT.